This record covers a single T cell receptor beta chain. The sample comes from a study of blood T cell repertoires in COVID-19. Assay used: immunoSEQ multiplex PCR; TCRdb lists only in-frame clones, some missing. The profile shows 80,000 to 95,000 clones, 88% of them singletons. This CDR3 region has 15 residues. Per the germline V gene, CDR1 is LNHDA and CDR2 is SQIVND (reference sequence). J gave up 5 bases and V 1 base, and 5 bases lay outside the gene matches. Source material: peripheral blood. V gene TRBV19 combines with J gene TRBJ2-3, with TRBD2 matching over 8 bases. The clonotype was recovered from a man in his 70s with acute or convalescent COVID-19. The CDR3: CASSIGRLAGDTQYF. As DNA, the CDR3 is TGTGCCAGTAGTATAGGACGTCTAGCGGGAGATACGCAGTATTTT. Supplemented by reference TRBV19 and TRBJ2-3, the full variable domain reads DGGITQSPKYLFRKEGQNVTLSCEQNLNHDAMYWYRQDPGQGLRLIYYSQIVNDFQKGDIAEGYSVSREKKESFPLTVTSAQKNPTAFYLCASSIGRLAGDTQYFGPGTRLTVL.